Below, one T cell receptor beta chain is given with its context. Its target is unknown. This sample is part of a study of shared clonotypes between healthy human individuals. The overall study: The donor pool was made up of a couple of women and a few men aged 18 to 49. Study-wide points: Relative to clonotypes present in all four donors, those not shared had lower generation probabilities.

Germline trimming cut 7 bases from V and 3 bases from J; bases unmatched to any gene: 9. The CDR3 is made up of 15 amino acids. The germline V gene has CDR1 SGHRS and CDR2 YFSETQ. TCRdb's table, derived via immunoSEQ multiplex PCR, lists solely in-frame clones and lacks some. The sample carries over a million clones, 95% to 97% recorded once. This chain joins TRBV5-1 and TRBJ2-2, with TRBD1 matching over 7 bases. The sample comprised naive CD4+ T cells sorted from blood. As to subset: CD45RA+ positively selected. This receptor was identified in a young man in good health. The CDR3 region has the DNA TGCGCCAGCTACTTGGGAGACAGGGACACCGGGGAGCTGTTTTTT. Amino acids: CASYLGDRDTGELFF. The full variable domain, rest sourced from reference TRBV5-1 and TRBJ2-2, is KAGVTQTPRYLIKTRGQQVTLSCSPISGHRSVSWYQQTPGQGLQFLFEYFSETQRNKGNFPGRFSGRQFSNSRSEMNVSTLELGDSALYLCASYLGDRDTGELFFGEGSRLTVL.